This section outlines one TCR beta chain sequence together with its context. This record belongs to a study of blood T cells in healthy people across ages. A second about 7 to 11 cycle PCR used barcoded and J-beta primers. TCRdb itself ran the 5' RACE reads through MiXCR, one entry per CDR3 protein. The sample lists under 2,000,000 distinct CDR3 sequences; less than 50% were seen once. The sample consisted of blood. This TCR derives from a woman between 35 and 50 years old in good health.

The CDR3 DNA is TGTGCCAGCAATGTCGGGCCGGGATCGCAGTATTTT. It specifies CASNVGPGSQYF. J is TRBJ2-3 and V is TRBV6-2 or TRBV6-3; possibly TRBD2 for D (5 bases). CDR1 is MNHEY and CDR2 is SVGEGT in the germline V gene. V lost 7 bases, J lost 10 bases, and 15 bases lay in between. This CDR3 is built from 12 residues.